The subject of this entry is one T cell receptor (beta chain). The data stem from a study of blood T cell repertoires in COVID-19. At the level of the study: Samples representing acute and convalescent COVID-19 were sourced from the United States, Italy and Spain.

Germline loops: CDR1 SEHNR, CDR2 FQNEAQ (reference sequence). The trim removed 3 bases at V and 0 bases at J, leaving 2 bases unmatched. The CDR3 has 15 amino acids. Clones were sequenced by immunoSEQ multiplex PCR, and TCRdb holds only the in-frame ones, with some missing. Among about 76,000 clones listed, more than 75% were seen once. The source is a human donor in a cohort sampled during active COVID-19. Sequenced input: peripheral blood. This chain uses TRBV7-9 with TRBJ2-3; 8 bases line up with TRBD1. The CDR3: CASSLGDRSTDTQYF. The CDR3, as DNA: TGTGCCAGCAGCTTGGGGGACAGGAGCACAGATACGCAGTATTTT.